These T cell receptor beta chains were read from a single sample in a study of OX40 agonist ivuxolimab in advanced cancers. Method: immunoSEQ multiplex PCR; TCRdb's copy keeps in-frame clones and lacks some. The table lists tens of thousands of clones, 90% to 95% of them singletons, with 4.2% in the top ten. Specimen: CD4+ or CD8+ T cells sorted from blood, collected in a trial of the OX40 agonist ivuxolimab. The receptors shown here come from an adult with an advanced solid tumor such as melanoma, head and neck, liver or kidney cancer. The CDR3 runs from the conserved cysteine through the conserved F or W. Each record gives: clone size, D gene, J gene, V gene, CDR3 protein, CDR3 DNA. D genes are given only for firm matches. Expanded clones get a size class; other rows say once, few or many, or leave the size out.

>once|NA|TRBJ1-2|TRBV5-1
CASSLRRDGPNYGYTF
TGCGCCAGCAGCTTGCGCCGGGACGGACCTAACTATGGCTACACCTTC
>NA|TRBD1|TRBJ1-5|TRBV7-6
CASSSQGAGNQPQHF
TGTGCCAGCAGCTCGCAGGGGGCGGGCAATCAGCCCCAGCATTTT
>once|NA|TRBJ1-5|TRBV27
CASSLDSNQPQHF
TGTGCCAGCAGTTTAGATAGCAATCAGCCCCAGCATTTT
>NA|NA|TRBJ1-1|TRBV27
CASSFGSPDPLWTEAFF
TGTGCCAGCAGTTTCGGCTCCCCCGACCCCCTATGGACTGAAGCTTTCTTT
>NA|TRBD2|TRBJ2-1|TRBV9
CASSGTSGSYNEQFF
TGTGCCAGCAGCGGGACTAGCGGGAGCTACAATGAGCAGTTCTTC
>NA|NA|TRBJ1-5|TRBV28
CASSFGTPGLGQPQHF
TGTGCCAGCAGTTTTGGGACCCCCGGGCTGGGTCAGCCCCAGCATTTT
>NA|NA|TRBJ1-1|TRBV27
CASSPADITEAFF
TGTGCCAGCAGTCCCGCTGACATTACTGAAGCCTTCTTT
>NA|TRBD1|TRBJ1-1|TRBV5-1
CASSPGTDGEAFF
TGCGCCAGCAGCCCTGGGACAGATGGGGAAGCTTTCTTT
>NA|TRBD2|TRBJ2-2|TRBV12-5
CASRASGTTGELFF
TGTGCTAGTAGGGCTAGCGGGACCACCGGGGAGCTGTTTTTT
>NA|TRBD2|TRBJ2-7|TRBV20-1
CSAITSDEQYF
TGCAGTGCTATCACTAGCGACGAGCAGTACTTC
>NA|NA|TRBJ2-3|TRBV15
CATSSGVTDTQYF
TGTGCCACCAGCAGCGGGGTCACAGATACGCAGTATTTT
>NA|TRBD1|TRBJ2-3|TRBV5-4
CASSGGQGEGTDTQYF
TGTGCCAGCAGCGGAGGACAGGGAGAGGGCACAGATACGCAGTATTTT
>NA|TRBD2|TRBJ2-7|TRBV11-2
CASSLAGGRENEQYF
TGTGCCAGCAGCTTAGCTGGCGGGAGAGAAAACGAGCAGTACTTC
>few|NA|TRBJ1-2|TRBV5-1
CASSLQGQEYGYTF
TGCGCCAGCAGCTTACAGGGTCAAGAATATGGCTACACCTTC
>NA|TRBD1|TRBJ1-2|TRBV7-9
CASSLVQGANGYTF
TGTGCCAGCAGCTTAGTACAGGGGGCAAATGGCTACACCTTC
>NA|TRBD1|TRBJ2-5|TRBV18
CASSPTGGQETQYF
TGTGCCAGCTCACCAACAGGGGGCCAAGAGACCCAGTACTTC